This is a list of T cell receptor beta chains from one sample in a study of shared clonotypes between healthy human individuals. Assay used: immunoSEQ multiplex PCR; TCRdb lists only in-frame clones, some missing. The table lists over a million clones, about 80% of them singletons, with 0.5% to 0.6% in the top ten. The sequencing sample was made of memory CD4+ T cells from PBMCs. The receptors derive from a man younger than 30 in good health. Some clones in this sample may be carry-over from other donors' samples. CDR3s include the opening cysteine and the closing phenylalanine or tryptophan. A D gene is named only where the DNA matches it firmly. The size of a clone is reported for some rows only, either as once, few or many, or as a class for expanded clones.

cdr3_aa cdr3_nt clone_size d_call j_call v_call
CASGDQLNTEAFF TGTGCTAGTGGCGATCAACTGAACACTGAAGCTTTCTTT once NA TRBJ1-1 TRBV12-5
CASSPGTALGEQYF TGTGCCAGCAGCCCCGGGACCGCCCTCGGCGAGCAGTACTTC many NA TRBJ2-7 TRBV7-2
CASSRQGYQPQHF TGTGCCAGCAGTCGCCAGGGTTATCAGCCCCAGCATTTT once NA TRBJ1-5 TRBV6-5
CASTEDTGELFF TGTGCCAGTACCGAGGACACCGGGGAGCTGTTTTTT NA NA TRBJ2-2 TRBV19
CAWSLLAAGYNEQFF TGTGCCTGGAGTCTTCTAGCGGCGGGATACAATGAGCAGTTCTTC NA TRBD2 TRBJ2-1 TRBV30
CASSKSRRLADSYEQYF TGTGCCAGCAGTAAAAGTAGACGGCTAGCGGATTCCTACGAGCAGTACTTC NA TRBD2 TRBJ2-7 TRBV9
CASSLQGTGLTEAFF TGCGCCAGCAGCTTGCAGGGAACAGGATTGACTGAAGCTTTCTTT NA NA TRBJ1-1 TRBV5-1
CSVSKSGETQYF TGCAGCGTTTCCAAGTCGGGGGAGACCCAGTACTTC NA NA TRBJ2-5 TRBV29-1
CASSLVDGEQYF TGCGCCAGCAGCTTGGTAGACGGGGAGCAGTACTTC NA NA TRBJ2-7 TRBV5-1
CASSVQGNTGELFF TGTGCCAGCAGCGTTCAGGGGAACACCGGGGAGCTGTTTTTT NA NA TRBJ2-2 TRBV9
CASSGDRGHGNTEAFF TGTGCCAGCAGTGGGGACAGGGGGCATGGAAACACTGAAGCTTTCTTT NA TRBD1 TRBJ1-1 TRBV2
CASSLHLQGADTQYF TGTGCCAGCAGCTTACACCTACAGGGGGCAGATACGCAGTATTTT NA TRBD1 TRBJ2-3 TRBV5-6
CASSPRQSNQPQHF TGTGCCAGCAGCCCTCGACAGAGCAATCAGCCCCAGCATTTT NA NA TRBJ1-5 TRBV7-2
CASRTSGIGETQYF TGTGCCAGCAGGACTAGCGGGATAGGTGAGACCCAGTACTTC NA TRBD2 TRBJ2-5 TRBV6-6
CASSGRQGDGYTF TGTGCCAGCAGCGGAAGACAGGGCGATGGCTACACCTTC NA TRBD1 TRBJ1-2 TRBV11-2
CASSKRGGSNTEAFF TGTGCCAGCAGCAAGCGCGGGGGGTCGAACACTGAAGCTTTCTTT few NA TRBJ1-1 TRBV5-8
CASSFRRGGNTIYF TGTGCCAGCAGCTTTCGCAGGGGTGGAAACACCATATATTTT NA NA TRBJ1-3 TRBV7-2
CASRSNRDGYTF TGTGCCAGCAGATCAAACAGGGATGGCTACACCTTC NA NA TRBJ1-2 TRBV7-2
CASSEAYAGGWNEQFF TGTGCCAGCAGTGAAGCCTACGCGGGAGGGTGGAATGAGCAGTTCTTC NA TRBD2 TRBJ2-1 TRBV6-1
CASSQDRGLNYGYTF TGCGCCAGCAGCCAAGACCGGGGTCTCAACTATGGCTACACCTTC few NA TRBJ1-2 TRBV4-1
CASSKRSGRAEETQYF TGTGCCAGCAGCAAGAGGAGCGGGAGGGCGGAGGAGACCCAGTACTTC NA TRBD2 TRBJ2-5 TRBV11-2
CASSPERGGELFF TGTGCCAGCAGCCCCGAGCGGGGCGGGGAGCTGTTTTTT NA TRBD2 TRBJ2-2 TRBV7-3
CASSSGNTIYF TGCGCCAGCAGCTCTGGAAACACCATATATTTT NA NA TRBJ1-3 TRBV5-1
CASVKGQTNTGELFF TGTGCCAGCGTTAAGGGACAGACTAACACCGGGGAGCTGTTTTTT NA TRBD1 TRBJ2-2 TRBV6-1
CASSTGQGVRETQYF TGTGCCAGTAGTACGGGACAGGGGGTGAGGGAGACCCAGTACTTC NA TRBD1 TRBJ2-5 TRBV19
CASSAGGADTEAFF TGTGCCAGCTCGGCAGGGGGCGCGGACACTGAAGCTTTCTTT NA TRBD1 TRBJ1-1 TRBV28
CASSESGRSWNTQYF TGTGCCAGCAGTGAATCCGGACGGAGCTGGAATACGCAGTATTTT NA NA TRBJ2-3 TRBV2
CASSWTAGTNTGELFF TGTGCCAGCAGCTGGACGGCAGGGACAAACACCGGGGAGCTGTTTTTT NA NA TRBJ2-2 TRBV7-8
CASSLGGNTGELFF TGCGCCAGCAGCTTGGGAGGGAACACCGGGGAGCTGTTTTTT medium-sized NA TRBJ2-2 TRBV5-1
CASSYRQYNQPQHF TGTGCCAGCAGTTACCGACAGTACAATCAGCCCCAGCATTTT few NA TRBJ1-5 TRBV6-5
CASSPMIETQYF TGTGCCAGCAGTCCTATGATAGAGACCCAGTACTTC NA NA TRBJ2-5 TRBV2
CASSLLGQSYEQYF TGCGCCAGCAGCCTTCTGGGGCAGTCCTACGAGCAGTACTTC NA NA TRBJ2-7 TRBV5-1
CAIPRQGDEKLFF TGTGCTATACCTCGACAGGGGGATGAAAAACTGTTTTTT NA TRBD1 TRBJ1-4 TRBV30
CASSSGGFYQPQHF TGTGCCAGCAGCTCAGGGGGCTTTTATCAGCCCCAGCATTTT once TRBD1 TRBJ1-5 TRBV2
CAIASGRGTYNEQFF TGTGCCATTGCAAGCGGGCGGGGTACCTACAATGAGCAGTTCTTC NA NA TRBJ2-1 TRBV10-3
CASRGLAGNYEQYF TGCGCCAGCAGGGGCCTAGCGGGAAATTACGAGCAGTACTTC NA TRBD2 TRBJ2-7 TRBV5-1
CASSLGGQGLRTF TGTGCCAGCAGCTTGGGGGGGCAGGGCCTTCGAACCTTC few NA TRBJ1-2 TRBV5-6
CASSSEPANTGELFF TGTGCCAGCTCATCAGAGCCCGCGAACACCGGGGAGCTGTTTTTT NA NA TRBJ2-2 TRBV18
CASSERFYNEQFF TGTGCCAGCAGTGAGCGGTTCTACAATGAGCAGTTCTTC NA NA TRBJ2-1 TRBV25-1
CASSLAGDQETQYF TGCGCCAGCAGCTTGGCCGGGGATCAAGAGACCCAGTACTTC NA NA TRBJ2-5 TRBV5-1
CSAKDREAFF TGCAGTGCTAAGGACAGGGAAGCTTTCTTT NA TRBD1 TRBJ1-1 TRBV20-1
CASSSERDQGYTQYF TGTGCCAGCAGCTCCGAGCGGGACCAAGGTTATACGCAGTATTTT many TRBD2 TRBJ2-3 TRBV11-1
CASSPGQASEQYF TGTGCCAGCAGCCCAGGACAGGCTAGCGAGCAGTACTTC NA TRBD1 TRBJ2-7 TRBV5-4
CASRRQTSGVDEQYF TGCGCCAGCAGACGACAGACTAGCGGGGTTGACGAGCAGTACTTC NA TRBD2 TRBJ2-7 TRBV5-1
CASSLGTGDNQPQHF TGTGCCAGCAGCTTAGGGACGGGTGATAATCAGCCCCAGCATTTT NA NA TRBJ1-5 TRBV11-2
CASSLGLAETDTQYF TGTGCCAGCAGCTTAGGACTAGCGGAAACAGATACGCAGTATTTT NA TRBD2 TRBJ2-3 TRBV7-9